This T cell receptor (beta chain) is from a study of blood T cell repertoires in COVID-19. J lost 5 bases, V lost 2 bases, and 3 bases had no gene match. Looked up from germline, CDR1 is MNHEY and CDR2 is SMNVEV (reference sequence). The CDR3 length is 14 residues. Per the original data handling: Reference gene primer amplification gave nucleated cell count estimates. Clones were read by immunoSEQ multiplex PCR, and TCRdb kept only the in-frame ones, dropping some. The V and J calls and clone size are taken from that table; D and trimming were inferred from the DNA. Of 250,000 to 300,000 clones listed, approximately 82% were seen once; the top ten hold approximately 5%.

The receptor was derived from a middle-aged man who had been exposed to COVID-19. This chain connects TRBV27 to TRBJ1-5; 7 bases fit TRBD1. What was sequenced was PBMCs or T cells enriched from blood (not recorded which). The CDR3 region has the DNA TGTGCCAGCAGTTTAAGGGACAGTTATCAGCCCCAGCATTTT. It is translated as CASSLRDSYQPQHF.